These 9 T cell receptor beta chains originate from one sample sequenced in a study of blood T cells in healthy people across ages. The use of a sample-barcoded 5' primer and a J-beta primer mix characterized a second PCR of roughly 7 to 11 cycles. Via MiXCR, TCRdb re-called the 5' RACE reads, giving one row per CDR3 protein. The sample has 730,000 or so distinct CDR3 sequences, 43% seen once; the top ten hold 20% to 25%. The sequenced material came from blood. The receptors come from a woman aged 55-70 years in good health.

The CDR3 region is CASSVGAGASYEQYF. CDR3 DNA: TGTGCCAGCAGCGTAGGAGCGGGGGCGTCCTACGAGCAGTACTTC. The rearrangement uses TRBV9 and TRBJ2-7; TRBD2 matches 8 bases. CDR3 length equals 15 residues. The V segment lost 0 bases and the J segment 1 base; nucleotides outside the gene matches: 3. Germline CDR1 reads SGDLS; CDR2 reads YYNGEE.

The sample holds many counts of this clonotype. A much larger clone sits a single nucleotide away, making a read error possible. V usage is TRBV15 and J usage is TRBJ2-5, with a tentative D call TRBD2 (7 bases). The ends were cut back, 0 bases at V and 5 bases at J, with 13 bases in the middle. This CDR3 is 15 amino acids long. Germline V gene lookup returns CDR1 LNHNV and CDR2 YYDKDF (reference sequence). The CDR3 DNA sequence: TGTGCCACCAGCAGAGAATGGGGGGGGGCTGAGACCCAGTACTTC. Its translation: CATSREWGGAETQYF.

The V and J genes are TRBV12-3 or TRBV12-4 and TRBJ2-7, with no clear D. This CDR3 comprises 14 residues. Trimming took off 5 bases at V and 2 bases at J, with 13 bases between the two ends. CDR3 loop: CASSVGEMAYEQYF. The CDR3 nucleotides read TGTGCCAGCAGTGTAGGAGAGATGGCCTACGAGCAGTACTTC.

The chain employs TRBV7-8 and TRBJ1-1; 7 bases are shared with TRBD1. This CDR3 contains 14 residues. CDR1 SGHVS and CDR2 FQNEAQ come from the germline V gene. J lost 3 bases, V lost 5 bases, and 6 bases had no gene match. The CDR3 nucleotides read TGTGCCAGCAGCGCGACAGACAGGGACACTGAAGCTTTCTTT. Protein: CASSATDRDTEAFF. Using reference TRBV7-8 and TRBJ1-1 for the parts outside the CDR3, the full variable domain is GAGVSQSPRYKVAKRGQDVALRCDPISGHVSLFWYQQALGQGPEFLTYFQNEAQLDKSGLPSDRFFAERPEGSVSTLKIQRTQQEDSAVYLCASSATDRDTEAFFGQGTRLTVV.

The rearrangement uses TRBV20-1 and TRBJ2-3; 8 bases agree with TRBD2. Germline loops: CDR1 DFQATT, CDR2 SNEGSKA (reference sequence). J was trimmed by 2 bases and V by 1 base; bases with no gene match: 2. There are 14 residues in the CDR3. CDR3 region: CSARAGGPTDTQYF. In DNA form, the CDR3 reads TGCAGTGCTAGAGCGGGGGGGCCCACAGATACGCAGTATTTT.

This chain links TRBV29-1 with TRBJ2-5; possible D gene TRBD2, 5 bases. The CDR3 has 13 amino acids. V was trimmed by 7 bases and J by 2 bases, leaving 14 bases between them. Germline CDR1 is SQVTM and CDR2 is ANQGSEA. CDR3 in amino acids: CSADLARQETQYF. Written as DNA, the CDR3 is TGCAGCGCCGACTTAGCGAGACAAGAGACCCAGTACTTC. The full variable domain, completed using reference TRBV29-1 and TRBJ2-5, is SAVISQKPSRDICQRGTSLTIQCQVDSQVTMMFWYRQQPGQSLTLIATANQGSEATYESGFVIDKFPISRPNLTFSTLTVSNMSPEDSSIYLCSADLARQETQYFGPGTRLLVL.

This clonotype has a handful of counts. The CDR3 nucleotides are TGTGCCAGCAGCCTAGGTCAGGCTAATGAAAAACTGTTTTTT. Translating gives CASSLGQANEKLFF. This sequence joins TRBV7-2 and TRBJ1-4; D unclear. Germline V gene lookup returns CDR1 SGHTA and CDR2 FQGNSA. The CDR3 is 14 amino acids. With 5 bases removed from V and 3 bases from J, the gap between germline ends came to 10 bases. Full variable domain (outside the CDR3, taken from reference TRBV7-2 and TRBJ1-4): GAGVSQSPSNKVTEKGKDVELRCDPISGHTALYWYRQSLGQGLEFLIYFQGNSAPDKSGLPSDRFSAERTGGSVSTLTIQRTQQEDSAVYLCASSLGQANEKLFFGSGTQLSVL.

V usage is TRBV3-1 and J usage is TRBJ1-2; 7 positions agree with TRBD1. This CDR3 is built from 13 residues. The germline V gene has CDR1 LGHDT and CDR2 YNNKEL (reference sequence). J gave up 8 bases and V 4 bases, and 7 bases lay outside the gene matches. The CDR3 nucleotides read TGTGCCAGCAGCCGAGGACAGGAGACGGGCTACACCTTC. It is translated as CASSRGQETGYTF.

This clonotype has a handful of counts. The chain couples TRBV3-1 to TRBJ2-6; D gene ambiguous. Per germline, CDR1 LGHDT and CDR2 YNNKEL (reference sequence). The CDR3 consists of 18 residues. V was cut by 1 base and J by 2 bases, with 15 bases left in between. The CDR3 here is CASSQGKREVTGANVLTF. Written as DNA, the CDR3 is TGTGCCAGCAGCCAAGGAAAAAGGGAAGTGACTGGGGCCAACGTCCTGACTTTC.